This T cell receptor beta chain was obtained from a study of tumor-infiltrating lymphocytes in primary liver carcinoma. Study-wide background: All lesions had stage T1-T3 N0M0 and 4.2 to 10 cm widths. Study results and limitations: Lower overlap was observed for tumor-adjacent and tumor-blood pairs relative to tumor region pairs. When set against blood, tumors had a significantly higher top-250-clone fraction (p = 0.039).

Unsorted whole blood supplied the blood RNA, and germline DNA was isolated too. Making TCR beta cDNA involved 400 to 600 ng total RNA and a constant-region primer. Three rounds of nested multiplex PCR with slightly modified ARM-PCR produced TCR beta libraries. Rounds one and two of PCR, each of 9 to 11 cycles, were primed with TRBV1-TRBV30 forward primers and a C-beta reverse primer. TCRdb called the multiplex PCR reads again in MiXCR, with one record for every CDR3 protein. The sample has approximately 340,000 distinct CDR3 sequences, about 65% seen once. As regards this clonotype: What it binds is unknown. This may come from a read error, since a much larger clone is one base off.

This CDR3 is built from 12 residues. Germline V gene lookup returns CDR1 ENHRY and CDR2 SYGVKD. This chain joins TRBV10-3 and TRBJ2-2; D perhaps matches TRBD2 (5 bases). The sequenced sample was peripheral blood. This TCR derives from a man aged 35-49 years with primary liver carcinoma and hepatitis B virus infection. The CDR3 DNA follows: TGTGCCGCGGGTCCCAACACCGGGGAGCTGTATTTT. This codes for CAAGPNTGELYF.